The 19 T cell receptor beta chains below come from one sample, sequenced in a study of graft-versus-host responses after intestinal transplantation. No antigen is known for these receptors. Sequencing used immunoSEQ multiplex PCR; TCRdb keeps in-frame clones, though not all of them. The data hold tens of thousands of clones, with roughly 91% observed a single time. The material sequenced was unstimulated CD4+ T cells sorted from spleen or lymph node cells, taken before intestinal transplant. These receptors were taken from a human donor who received an intestinal transplant.

This clone has just one count. The V call is TRBV9, the J call TRBJ2-1; TRBD2 matches 16 bases. CDR3 size: 17 residues. The germline V gene encodes CDR1 SGDLS and CDR2 YYNGEE. V lost 4 bases to trimming and J lost 6 bases; unmatched junction nucleotides: 7. The CDR3: CASSKGTSGGVGNEQFF. CDR3 bases: TGTGCCAGCAGCAAAGGGACTAGCGGGGGGGTGGGCAATGAGCAGTTCTTC.

The chain uses TRBV6-1 and TRBJ2-2; D not resolved. CDR3 length: 10 residues. Looked up from germline, CDR1 is MNHNS and CDR2 is SASEGT. V lost 7 bases and J lost 7, with 4 bases in between. The CDR3 region has the DNA TGTGCCAGCACAAACGGGGAGCTGTTTTTT. Protein product: CASTNGELFF.

The chain carries TRBV30 and TRBJ1-6; possibly TRBD1 for D (5 bases). The CDR3 has 13 amino acids. Germline assignment: CDR1 GTSNPN and CDR2 SVGIG (reference sequence). Between the trimmed V and J ends, which lost 7 bases and 8 bases, there was a span of 15 bases. The CDR3 sequence: CASKQDFYSPLHF. The CDR3 DNA reads TGTGCCTCTAAACAGGATTTTTATTCACCCCTCCACTTT.

The chain couples TRBV29-1 to TRBJ1-2, with 7 bases aligning to TRBD1. The ends lost 3 bases at V and 5 bases at J; junction bases unmatched: 9. The CDR3 contains 14 residues. Germline CDR1 SQVTM, CDR2 ANQGSEA. CDR3 region: CSVDTEGARYGYTF. The DNA for the CDR3 is TGCAGCGTTGATACCGAGGGGGCGAGATATGGCTACACCTTC.

A word on this clone: This sample also contains other DNA sequences that code for the same CDR3. This chain uses TRBV29-1 with TRBJ1-1; D remains ambiguous. V dropped 4 bases and J dropped 0 bases, with 3 bases sitting between them. The CDR3 sequence is 11 residues long. Germline CDR1 SQVTM, CDR2 ANQGSEA. The CDR3 nucleotides read TGCAGCGTTGCGGTGAACACTGAAGCTTTCTTT. This encodes CSVAVNTEAFF. Complete variable domain (other parts from reference TRBV29-1 and TRBJ1-1): SAVISQKPSRDICQRGTSLTIQCQVDSQVTMMFWYRQQPGQSLTLIATANQGSEATYESGFVIDKFPISRPNLTFSTLTVSNMSPEDSSIYLCSVAVNTEAFFGQGTRLTVV.

The chain uses TRBV18 and TRBJ2-7; 10 nucleotides match TRBD1. The germline V gene has CDR1 KGHSH and CDR2 LQKENI. There are 14 residues in the CDR3. With V trimmed by 6 bases and J by 2 bases, 4 bases remained unmatched. The CDR3 sequence is CASSDRGGTYEQYF. The CDR3 DNA is TGTGCCAGCTCGGACAGGGGGGGGACCTACGAGCAGTACTTC.

The chain links TRBV4-3 to TRBJ2-5, with a weak D call TRBD1 (5 bases). This CDR3 spans 14 amino acids. Trimming removed 0 bases at V and 7 bases at J, with 12 bases between. Germline V lookup: CDR1 LGHNA, CDR2 YSLEER. The CDR3 protein is CASSQDRGWGTQYF. For the CDR3, the DNA is TGCGCCAGCAGCCAAGATAGGGGATGGGGGACCCAGTACTTC.

The rearrangement uses TRBV7-9 and TRBJ1-5, with D perhaps TRBD1 (5 bases). Trimming stripped 5 bases from V and 3 bases from J, with 20 bases between. This CDR3 comprises 17 residues. From germline, CDR1 is SEHNR and CDR2 FQNEAQ (reference sequence). The CDR3: CASSLGSGDGLNQPQHF. The DNA of the CDR3 is TGTGCCAGCAGCCTTGGGTCGGGGGACGGTCTCAATCAGCCCCAGCATTTT.

The V call is TRBV5-1, the J call TRBJ2-3; 12 bases line up with TRBD2. In germline, CDR1 is SGHRS, CDR2 YFSETQ. The length of the CDR3 is 15 residues. The junction had 4 bases not matched to a gene; V was cut back by 3 bases and J by 5 bases. As DNA, the CDR3 is TGCGCCAGCAGCTCTAGCGGGGGGGCCGTAGATACGCAGTATTTT. Encoded protein: CASSSSGGAVDTQYF.

V is TRBV7-2 and J is TRBJ1-2; D remains unclear. Looked up from germline, CDR1 is SGHTA and CDR2 is FQGNSA. The V end was cut by 0 bases, the J end by 8 bases, with 13 bases between. This CDR3 contains 14 residues. The CDR3 DNA follows: TGTGCCAGCAGCTTAGCCCTGCAGGTTCGGGGCTACACCTTC. This encodes CASSLALQVRGYTF.

J is TRBJ2-3 and V is TRBV7-2, with 8 bases aligning to TRBD1. The CDR3 is made up of 14 amino acids. Germline V gene lookup returns CDR1 SGHTA and CDR2 FQGNSA. V was clipped by 3 bases and J by 5 bases; unmatched bases: 4. CDR3 loop: CASSFLGQGDTQYF. CDR3 DNA sequence: TGTGCCAGCAGCTTTTTAGGACAGGGAGATACGCAGTATTTT.

The CDR3 sequence is CSVKPWTGRQETQYF. The DNA for the CDR3 is TGCAGCGTTAAACCCTGGACAGGCCGGCAAGAGACCCAGTACTTC. The chain links TRBV29-1 to TRBJ2-5, with 7 bases fitting TRBD1. The CDR3 has 15 residues. With 5 bases clipped from V and 2 bases from J, the junction kept 11 bases outside the gene matches. The germline CDR1 and CDR2 sequences are SQVTM and ANQGSEA.

The V gene is TRBV2, the J gene TRBJ1-5; possible D gene TRBD1, 6 bases. The CDR3 covers 13 residues. CDR1 and CDR2 (germline): SNHLY, FYNNEI. Trimming cost V 6 bases and J 4 bases, with 10 bases left between them. The CDR3 nucleotides read TGTGCCAGCAGAGGACAGATGAATCAGCCCCAGCATTTT. It translates to CASRGQMNQPQHF.

The chain links TRBV5-8 to TRBJ1-1; 7 bases align to TRBD1. The CDR3 length is 13 residues. V dropped 4 bases and J dropped 11; count of bases not matched to a gene: 11. Germline loops: CDR1 SGHTS, CDR2 YDEGEE. Written as DNA, the CDR3 is TGTGCCAGCAGCACCCGAGAAGGGGGCTGGGCTTTCTTT. This translates into CASSTREGGWAFF.

This clone was seen just once. The chain carries TRBV5-4 and TRBJ1-2; perhaps TRBD1 as D (5 bases). CDR1 SGHNT and CDR2 YYREEE come from the germline V gene (reference sequence). This CDR3 spans 14 amino acids. V was pared by 3 bases and J by 3 bases, with 12 bases between. CDR3 residues: CASSYGGGHYGYTF. As DNA, the CDR3 is TGTGCCAGCAGCTACGGGGGGGGTCACTATGGCTACACCTTC.

The chain carries TRBV7-9 and TRBJ1-1; D perhaps matches TRBD1 (6 bases). CDR1 and CDR2 from the germline V gene are SEHNR and FQNEAQ (reference sequence). V dropped 4 bases and J dropped 2 bases, with 11 bases sitting between them. This CDR3 region has 14 residues. For the CDR3, the DNA is TGTGCCAGCAGCTACGGACAGTTTAACACTGAAGCTTTCTTT. Protein: CASSYGQFNTEAFF.

The chain has TRBV18 and TRBJ1-5; D is perhaps TRBD1 (5 bases). CDR3 length: 16 amino acids. CDR1 is KGHSH and CDR2 is LQKENI in the germline V gene. The V end lost 6 bases, the J end lost 4 bases, and 19 bases lay between the germline ends. The CDR3 loop reads CASSHTIEAGNQPQHF. DNA for the CDR3: TGTGCCAGCTCCCATACCATCGAAGCAGGGAATCAGCCCCAGCATTTT.

The genes are TRBV10-3 and TRBJ1-1; TRBD1 matches at 7 bases. Unmatched junction bases numbered 8, after V lost 0 bases and J lost 1 base. In germline, CDR1 is ENHRY, CDR2 SYGVKD. This CDR3 contains 17 residues. CDR3 DNA: TGTGCCATCAGTGAGTCGTGGGCAGGGGGGCGGAACACTGAAGCTTTCTTT. Its protein product is CAISESWAGGRNTEAFF.

The J gene is TRBJ1-2, the V gene TRBV19; 7 positions match TRBD1. After removal of 5 bases from V and 8 bases from J, the junction contained 11 bases not matched to a gene. The CDR3 is 14 amino acids. Looked up from germline, CDR1 is LNHDA and CDR2 is SQIVND (reference sequence). The CDR3 bases are TGTGCCAGTAGTCCCGCGACAGGGTCCAGAGGCTACACCTTC. Its translation is CASSPATGSRGYTF.